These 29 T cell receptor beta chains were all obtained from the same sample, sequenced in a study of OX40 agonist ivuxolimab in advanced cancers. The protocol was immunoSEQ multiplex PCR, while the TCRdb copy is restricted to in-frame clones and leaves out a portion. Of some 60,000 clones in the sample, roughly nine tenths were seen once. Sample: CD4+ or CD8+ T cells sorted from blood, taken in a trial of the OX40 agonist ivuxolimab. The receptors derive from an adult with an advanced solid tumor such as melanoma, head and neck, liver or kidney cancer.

The CDR3 sequence: CASRGLGRTEAFF. The CDR3 nucleotides read TGTGCCAGCAGGGGCTTAGGACGCACTGAAGCTTTCTTT. The rearrangement links TRBV7-9 to TRBJ1-1; the D is unclear. Trimming took 6 bases from V and 4 from J, leaving 12 bases between them. Germline V gene data show CDR1 as SEHNR and CDR2 as FQNEAQ (reference sequence). There are 13 residues in the CDR3.

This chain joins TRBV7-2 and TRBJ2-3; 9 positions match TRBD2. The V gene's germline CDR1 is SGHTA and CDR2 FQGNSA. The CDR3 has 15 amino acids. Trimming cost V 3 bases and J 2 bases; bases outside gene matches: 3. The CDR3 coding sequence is TGTGCCAGCAGCTTTAGCGGGGGAGACACAGATACGCAGTATTTT. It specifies CASSFSGGDTDTQYF.

CDR3 residues: CASSDQGQLVNEQFF. DNA of the CDR3: TGTGCCAGCAGTGACCAAGGACAGCTGGTGAATGAGCAGTTCTTC. The chain couples TRBV6-4 to TRBJ2-1; D is possibly TRBD1 (6 bases). Trimming left V 2 bases short and J 7 bases short, with 15 bases between. The CDR3 spans 15 residues. Germline assignment: CDR1 MRHNA and CDR2 SNTAGT.

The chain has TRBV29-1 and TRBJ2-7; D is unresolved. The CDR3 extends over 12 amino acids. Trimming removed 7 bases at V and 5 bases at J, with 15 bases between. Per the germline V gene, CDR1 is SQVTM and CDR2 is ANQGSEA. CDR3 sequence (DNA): TGCAGCGCCCGGATCAATTCCGACGAGCAGTACTTC. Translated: CSARINSDEQYF.

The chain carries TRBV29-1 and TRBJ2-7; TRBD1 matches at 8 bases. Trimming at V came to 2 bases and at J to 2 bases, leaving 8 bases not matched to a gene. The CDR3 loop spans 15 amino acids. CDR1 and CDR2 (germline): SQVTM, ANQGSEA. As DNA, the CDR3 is TGCAGCGTTGAAAAGCCAGGGGGCAATACCTACGAGCAGTACTTC. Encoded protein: CSVEKPGGNTYEQYF.

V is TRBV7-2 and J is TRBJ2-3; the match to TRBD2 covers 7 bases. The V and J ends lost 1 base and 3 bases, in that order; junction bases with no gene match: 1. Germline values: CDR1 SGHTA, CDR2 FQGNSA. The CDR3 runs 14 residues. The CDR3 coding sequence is TGTGCCAGCAGCTTAGAAGCGGGGACAGATACGCAGTATTTT. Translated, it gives CASSLEAGTDTQYF.

The CDR3 DNA reads as TGTGCCAGCAGTTACGACAGGGAAGACTATGGCTACACCTTC. It is translated as CASSYDREDYGYTF. This chain uses TRBV6-6 with TRBJ1-2; 7 bases are shared with TRBD1. This CDR3 region has 14 residues. CDR1 MNHNY and CDR2 SVGAGI come from the germline V gene (reference sequence). The junction had 3 bases not matched to a gene; V was cut back by 2 bases and J by 3 bases.

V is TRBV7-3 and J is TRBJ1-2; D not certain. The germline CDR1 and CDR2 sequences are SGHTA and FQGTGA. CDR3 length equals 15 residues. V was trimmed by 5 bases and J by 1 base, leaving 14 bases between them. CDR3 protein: CASSAAVGSNYGYTF. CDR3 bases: TGTGCCAGCAGCGCCGCGGTGGGGAGTAACTATGGCTACACCTTC.

CDR3 region: CASRITGGLRETQYF. CDR3 sequence (DNA): TGTGCCAGTAGGATAACAGGGGGGCTGCGGGAGACCCAGTACTTC. The J gene is TRBJ2-5, the V gene TRBV19; 8 positions match TRBD1. CDR1 and CDR2 from the germline V gene are LNHDA and SQIVND (reference sequence). CDR3 size: 15 residues. V shed 6 bases, J shed 5 bases, and the junction held 11 bases outside the gene matches.

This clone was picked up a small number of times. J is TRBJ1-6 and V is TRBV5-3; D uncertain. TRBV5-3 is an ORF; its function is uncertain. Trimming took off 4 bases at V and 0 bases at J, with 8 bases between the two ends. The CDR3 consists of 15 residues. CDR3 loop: CARSTGSSYNSPLHF. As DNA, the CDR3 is TGTGCCAGAAGCACCGGTAGCTCCTATAATTCACCCCTCCACTTT.

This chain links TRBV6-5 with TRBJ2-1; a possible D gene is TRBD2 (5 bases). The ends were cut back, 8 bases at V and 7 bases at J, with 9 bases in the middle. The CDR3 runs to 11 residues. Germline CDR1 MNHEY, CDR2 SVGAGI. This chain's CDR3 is CASGRMNEQFF. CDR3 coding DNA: TGTGCCAGCGGGAGAATGAATGAGCAGTTCTTC.

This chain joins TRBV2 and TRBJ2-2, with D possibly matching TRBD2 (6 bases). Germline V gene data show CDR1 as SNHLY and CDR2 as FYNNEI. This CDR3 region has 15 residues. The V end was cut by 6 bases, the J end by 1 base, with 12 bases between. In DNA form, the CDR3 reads TGTGCCAGCAGCGGGACTTCACTGAACACCGGGGAGCTGTTTTTT. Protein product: CASSGTSLNTGELFF.

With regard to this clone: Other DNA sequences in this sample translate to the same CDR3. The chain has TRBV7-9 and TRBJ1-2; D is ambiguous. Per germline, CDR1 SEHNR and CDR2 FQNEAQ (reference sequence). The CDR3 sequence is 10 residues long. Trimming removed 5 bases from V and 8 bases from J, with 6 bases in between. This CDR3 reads CASSLTGYTF. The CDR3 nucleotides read TGTGCCAGCAGCCTAACGGGCTACACCTTC.

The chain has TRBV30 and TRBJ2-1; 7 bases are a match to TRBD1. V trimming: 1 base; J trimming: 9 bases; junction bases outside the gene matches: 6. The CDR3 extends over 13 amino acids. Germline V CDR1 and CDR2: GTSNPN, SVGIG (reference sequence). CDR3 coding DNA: TGTGCCTGGAGTGGGGGACAGTCCCGTGAGCAGTTCTTC. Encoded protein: CAWSGGQSREQFF. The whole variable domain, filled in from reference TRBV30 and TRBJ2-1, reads SQTIHQWPATLVQPVGSPLSLECTVEGTSNPNLYWYRQAAGRGLQLLFYSVGIGQISSEVPQNLSASRPQDRQFILSSKKLLLSDSGFYLCAWSGGQSREQFFGPGTRLTVL.

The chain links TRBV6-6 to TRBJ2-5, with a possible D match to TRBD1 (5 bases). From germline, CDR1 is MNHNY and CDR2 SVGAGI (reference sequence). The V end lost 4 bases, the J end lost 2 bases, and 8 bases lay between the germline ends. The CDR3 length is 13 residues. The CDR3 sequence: CASSLRGQETQYF. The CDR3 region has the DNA TGTGCCAGCAGTTTAAGGGGACAAGAGACCCAGTACTTC.

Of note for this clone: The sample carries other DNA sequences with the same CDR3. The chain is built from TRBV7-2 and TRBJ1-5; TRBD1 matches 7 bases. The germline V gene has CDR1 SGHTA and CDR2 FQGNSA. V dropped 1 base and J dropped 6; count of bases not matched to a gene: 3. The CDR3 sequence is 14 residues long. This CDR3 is CASSLGQGGQPQHF. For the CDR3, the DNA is TGTGCCAGCAGCTTAGGGCAGGGGGGTCAGCCCCAGCATTTT.

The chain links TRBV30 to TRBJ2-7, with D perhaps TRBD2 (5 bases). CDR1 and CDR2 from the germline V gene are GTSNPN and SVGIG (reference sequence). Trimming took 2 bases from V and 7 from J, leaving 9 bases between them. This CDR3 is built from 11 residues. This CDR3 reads CAWSQDSEQYF. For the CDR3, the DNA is TGTGCCTGGAGTCAGGACTCAGAGCAGTACTTC.

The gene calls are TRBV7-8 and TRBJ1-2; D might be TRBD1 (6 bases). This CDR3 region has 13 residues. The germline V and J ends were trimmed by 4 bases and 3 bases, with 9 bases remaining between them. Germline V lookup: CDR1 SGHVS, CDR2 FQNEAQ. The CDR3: CASSSGQHYGYTF. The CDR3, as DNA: TGTGCCAGCAGCTCAGGACAGCACTATGGCTACACCTTC.

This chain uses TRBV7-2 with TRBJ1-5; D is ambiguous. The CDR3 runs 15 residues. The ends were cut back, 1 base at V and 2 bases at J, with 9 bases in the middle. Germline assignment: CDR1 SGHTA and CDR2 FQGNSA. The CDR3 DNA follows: TGTGCCAGCAGCTTAGTAACTCAGGGCAATCAGCCCCAGCATTTT. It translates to CASSLVTQGNQPQHF.

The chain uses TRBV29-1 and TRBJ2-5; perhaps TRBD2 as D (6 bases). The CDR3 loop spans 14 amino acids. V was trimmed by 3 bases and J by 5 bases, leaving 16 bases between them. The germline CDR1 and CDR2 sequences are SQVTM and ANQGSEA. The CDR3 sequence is CSVDFAGTGETQYF. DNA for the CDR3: TGCAGCGTTGATTTCGCGGGGACGGGGGAGACCCAGTACTTC.

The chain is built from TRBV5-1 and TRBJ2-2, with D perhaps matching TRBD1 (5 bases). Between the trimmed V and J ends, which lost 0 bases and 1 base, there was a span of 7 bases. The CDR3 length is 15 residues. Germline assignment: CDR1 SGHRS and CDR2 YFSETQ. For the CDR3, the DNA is TGCGCCAGCAGCTTGGTCCAGGGGAACACCGGGGAGCTGTTTTTT. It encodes CASSLVQGNTGELFF.

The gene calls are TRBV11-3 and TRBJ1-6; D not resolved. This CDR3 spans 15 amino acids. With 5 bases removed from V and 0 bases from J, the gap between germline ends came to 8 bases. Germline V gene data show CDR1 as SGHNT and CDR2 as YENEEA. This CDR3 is CASSLESSYNSPLHF. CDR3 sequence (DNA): TGTGCCAGCAGCCTCGAGAGCTCCTATAATTCACCCCTCCACTTT.

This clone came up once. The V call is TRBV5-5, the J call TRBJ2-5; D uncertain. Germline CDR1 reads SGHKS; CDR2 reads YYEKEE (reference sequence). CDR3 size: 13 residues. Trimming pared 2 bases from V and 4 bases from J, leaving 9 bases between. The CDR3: CASSFPSGETQYF. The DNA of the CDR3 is TGTGCCAGCAGCTTCCCCTCGGGAGAGACCCAGTACTTC.

The CDR3 protein is CASSRTAYEQYF. CDR3 DNA: TGTGCCAGCAGCAGGACAGCCTACGAGCAGTACTTC. The chain joins TRBV11-1 to TRBJ2-7; TRBD1 might be the D (6 bases). The germline gives CDR1 SGHAT, CDR2 FQDESV (reference sequence). This CDR3 comprises 12 residues. The V gene lost 5 bases and the J gene lost 2 bases, with 7 bases spanning the gap.

The CDR3: CASSLIGGGEAFF. CDR3 sequence (DNA): TGTGCCAGCAGTTTAATTGGGGGAGGTGAAGCTTTCTTT. V and J are TRBV27 and TRBJ1-1; D may be TRBD1 (5 bases). Germline V gene lookup returns CDR1 MNHEY and CDR2 SMNVEV (reference sequence). The V end was cut by 2 bases, the J end by 7 bases, with 11 bases between. There are 13 residues in the CDR3.

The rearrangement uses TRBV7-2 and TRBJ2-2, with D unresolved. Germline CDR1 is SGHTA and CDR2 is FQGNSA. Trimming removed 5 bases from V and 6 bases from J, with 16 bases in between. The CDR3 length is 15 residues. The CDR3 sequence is CASSPQAAASGELFF. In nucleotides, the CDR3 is TGTGCCAGCAGCCCCCAGGCCGCGGCGTCCGGGGAGCTGTTTTTT. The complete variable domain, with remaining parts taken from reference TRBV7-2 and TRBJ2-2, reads GAGVSQSPSNKVTEKGKDVELRCDPISGHTALYWYRQSLGQGLEFLIYFQGNSAPDKSGLPSDRFSAERTGGSVSTLTIQRTQQEDSAVYLCASSPQAAASGELFFGEGSRLTVL.

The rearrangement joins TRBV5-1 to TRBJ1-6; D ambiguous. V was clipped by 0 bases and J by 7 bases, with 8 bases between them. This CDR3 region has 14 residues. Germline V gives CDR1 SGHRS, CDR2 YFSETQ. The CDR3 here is CASSLGAENSPLHF. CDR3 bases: TGCGCCAGCAGCTTGGGCGCCGAGAATTCACCCCTCCACTTT.

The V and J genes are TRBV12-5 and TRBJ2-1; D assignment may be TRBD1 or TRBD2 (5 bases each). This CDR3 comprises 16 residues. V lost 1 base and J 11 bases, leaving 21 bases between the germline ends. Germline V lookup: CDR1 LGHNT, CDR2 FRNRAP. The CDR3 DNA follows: TGTGCTAGTGGTTTGGCCAAAGGGACGGCTCCAATGAAGCAGTTCTTC. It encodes CASGLAKGTAPMKQFF.

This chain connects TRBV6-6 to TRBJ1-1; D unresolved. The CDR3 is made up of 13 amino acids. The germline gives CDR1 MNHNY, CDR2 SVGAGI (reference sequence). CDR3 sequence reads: CVTDDLMNTEAFF. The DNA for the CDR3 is TGTGTGACGGACGATCTTATGAACACTGAAGCTTTCTTT.